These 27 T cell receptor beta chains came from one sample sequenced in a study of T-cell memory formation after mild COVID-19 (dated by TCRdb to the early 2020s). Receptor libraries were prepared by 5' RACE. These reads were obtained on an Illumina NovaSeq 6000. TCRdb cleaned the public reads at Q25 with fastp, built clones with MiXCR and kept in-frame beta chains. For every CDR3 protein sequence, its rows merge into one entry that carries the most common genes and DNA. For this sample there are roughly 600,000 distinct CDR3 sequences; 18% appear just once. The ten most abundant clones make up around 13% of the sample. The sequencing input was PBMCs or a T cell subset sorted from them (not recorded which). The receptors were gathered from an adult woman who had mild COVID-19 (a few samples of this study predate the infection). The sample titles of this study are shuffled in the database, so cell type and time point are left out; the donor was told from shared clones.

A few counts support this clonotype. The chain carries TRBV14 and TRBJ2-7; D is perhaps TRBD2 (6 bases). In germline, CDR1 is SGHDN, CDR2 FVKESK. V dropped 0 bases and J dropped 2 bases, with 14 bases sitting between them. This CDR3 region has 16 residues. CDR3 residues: CASSQDRGKGTYEQYF. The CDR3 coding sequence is TGTGCCAGCAGCCAAGATCGCGGGAAGGGCACCTACGAGCAGTACTTC.

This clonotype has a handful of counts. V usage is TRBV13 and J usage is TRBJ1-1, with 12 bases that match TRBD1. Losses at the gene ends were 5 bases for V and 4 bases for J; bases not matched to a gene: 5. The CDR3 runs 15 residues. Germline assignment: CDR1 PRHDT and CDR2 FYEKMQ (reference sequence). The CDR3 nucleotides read TGTGCCAGCAGCCAGGGGGACAGGGGGCCCACTGAAGCTTTCTTT. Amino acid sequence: CASSQGDRGPTEAFF.

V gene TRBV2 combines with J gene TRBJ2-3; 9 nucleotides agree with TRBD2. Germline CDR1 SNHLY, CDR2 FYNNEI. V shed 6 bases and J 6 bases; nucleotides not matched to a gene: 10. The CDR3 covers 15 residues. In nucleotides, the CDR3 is TGTGCCAGCAGGGTAGGAGCGGGGGGCAGGGATACGCAGTATTTT. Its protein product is CASRVGAGGRDTQYF. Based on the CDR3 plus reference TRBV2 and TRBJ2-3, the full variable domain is EPEVTQTPSHQVTQMGQEVILRCVPISNHLYFYWYRQILGQKVEFLVSFYNNEISEKSEIFDDQFSVERPDGSNFTLKIRSTKLEDSAMYFCASRVGAGGRDTQYFGPGTRLTVL.

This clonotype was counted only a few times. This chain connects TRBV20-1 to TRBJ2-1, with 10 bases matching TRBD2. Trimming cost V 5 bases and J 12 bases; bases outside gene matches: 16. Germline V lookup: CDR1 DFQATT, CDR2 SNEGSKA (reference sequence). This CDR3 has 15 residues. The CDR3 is CSASAGIGTSAGQFF. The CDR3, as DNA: TGCAGTGCTTCGGCCGGAATCGGGACTAGCGCAGGGCAGTTCTTC.

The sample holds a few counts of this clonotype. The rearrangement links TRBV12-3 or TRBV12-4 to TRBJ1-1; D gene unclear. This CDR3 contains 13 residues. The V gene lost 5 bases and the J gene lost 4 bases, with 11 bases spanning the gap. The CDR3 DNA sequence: TGTGCCAGCAGTCGTCGGGAGGGCACTGAAGCTTTCTTT. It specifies CASSRREGTEAFF.

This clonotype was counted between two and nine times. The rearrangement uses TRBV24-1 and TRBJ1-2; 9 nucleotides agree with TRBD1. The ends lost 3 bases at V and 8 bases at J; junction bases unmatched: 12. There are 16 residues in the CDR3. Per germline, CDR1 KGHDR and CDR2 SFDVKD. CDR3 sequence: CATSDTLGTGRNGYTF. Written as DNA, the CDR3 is TGTGCCACCAGTGATACCTTAGGGACAGGGAGGAACGGCTACACCTTC.

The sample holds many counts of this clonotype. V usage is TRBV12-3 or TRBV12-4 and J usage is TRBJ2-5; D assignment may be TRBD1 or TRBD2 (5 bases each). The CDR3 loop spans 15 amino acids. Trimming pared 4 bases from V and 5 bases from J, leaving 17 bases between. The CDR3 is CASSSGTPGVETQYF. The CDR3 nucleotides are TGTGCCAGCAGTTCCGGGACCCCGGGCGTGGAGACCCAGTACTTC.

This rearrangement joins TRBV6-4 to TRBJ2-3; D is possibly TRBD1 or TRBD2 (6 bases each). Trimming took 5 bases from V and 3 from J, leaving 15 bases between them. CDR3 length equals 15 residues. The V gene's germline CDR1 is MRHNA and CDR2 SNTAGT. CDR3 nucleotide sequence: TGTGCCAGCAGTCAGGAGGGGGGAGAAACAGATACGCAGTATTTT. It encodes CASSQEGGETDTQYF.

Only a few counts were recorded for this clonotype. The CDR3 spells CASSWGDRVGRTEAFF. CDR3 sequence (DNA): TGTGCCAGCAGTTGGGGGGACAGGGTGGGTCGCACTGAAGCTTTCTTT. This chain connects TRBV6-5 to TRBJ1-1, with 9 bases lining up with TRBD1. CDR1 is MNHEY and CDR2 is SVGAGI in the germline V gene. V was pared by 4 bases and J by 4 bases, with 10 bases of the junction left unmatched. The CDR3 is 16 residues long.

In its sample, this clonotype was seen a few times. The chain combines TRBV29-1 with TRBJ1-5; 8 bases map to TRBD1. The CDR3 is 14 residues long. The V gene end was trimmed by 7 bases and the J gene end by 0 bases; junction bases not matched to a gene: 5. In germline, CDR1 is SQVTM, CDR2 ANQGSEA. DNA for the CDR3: TGCAGCGCCCGGACAGGGACTAGCAATCAGCCCCAGCATTTT. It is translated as CSARTGTSNQPQHF.

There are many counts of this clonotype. CDR3 in amino acids: CASSQVGSGGSGYTF. The CDR3 bases are TGCGCCAGCAGCCAAGTAGGGTCAGGGGGATCGGGCTACACCTTC. V is TRBV4-1 and J is TRBJ1-2, with 7 bases identical to TRBD1. The ends lost 1 base at V and 8 bases at J; junction bases unmatched: 10. The CDR3 extends over 15 amino acids. CDR1 MGHRA and CDR2 YSYEKL come from the germline V gene.

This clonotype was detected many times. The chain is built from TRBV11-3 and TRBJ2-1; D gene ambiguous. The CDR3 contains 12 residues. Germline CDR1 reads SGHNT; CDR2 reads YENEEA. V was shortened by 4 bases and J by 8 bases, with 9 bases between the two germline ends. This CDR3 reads CASSSTPDEQFF. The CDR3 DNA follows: TGTGCCAGCAGCTCAACTCCGGATGAGCAGTTCTTC.

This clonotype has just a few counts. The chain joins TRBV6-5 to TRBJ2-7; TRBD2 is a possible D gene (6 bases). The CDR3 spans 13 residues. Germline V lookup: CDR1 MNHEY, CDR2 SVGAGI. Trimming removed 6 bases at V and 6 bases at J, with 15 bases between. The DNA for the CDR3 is TGTGCCAGCAGACAGGACGGAGGGCGCGAGCAGTACTTC. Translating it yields CASRQDGGREQYF.

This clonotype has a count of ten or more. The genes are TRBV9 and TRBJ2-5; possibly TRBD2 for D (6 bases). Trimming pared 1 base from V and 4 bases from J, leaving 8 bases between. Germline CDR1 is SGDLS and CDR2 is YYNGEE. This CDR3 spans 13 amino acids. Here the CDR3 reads CASSVQGGETQYF. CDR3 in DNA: TGTGCCAGCAGCGTACAGGGAGGAGAGACCCAGTACTTC.

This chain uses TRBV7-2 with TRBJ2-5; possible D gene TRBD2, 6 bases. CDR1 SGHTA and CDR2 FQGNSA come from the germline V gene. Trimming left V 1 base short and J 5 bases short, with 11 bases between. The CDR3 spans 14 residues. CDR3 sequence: CASSLVTGVETQYF. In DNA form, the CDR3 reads TGTGCCAGCAGCTTAGTGACGGGGGTTGAGACCCAGTACTTC.

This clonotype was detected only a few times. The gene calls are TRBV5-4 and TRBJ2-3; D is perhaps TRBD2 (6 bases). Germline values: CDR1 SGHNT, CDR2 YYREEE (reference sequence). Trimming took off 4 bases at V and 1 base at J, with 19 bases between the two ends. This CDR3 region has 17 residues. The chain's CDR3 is CASSPLREAHRTDTQYF. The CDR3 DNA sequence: TGTGCCAGCAGCCCGCTCAGGGAGGCCCACCGCACAGATACGCAGTATTTT.

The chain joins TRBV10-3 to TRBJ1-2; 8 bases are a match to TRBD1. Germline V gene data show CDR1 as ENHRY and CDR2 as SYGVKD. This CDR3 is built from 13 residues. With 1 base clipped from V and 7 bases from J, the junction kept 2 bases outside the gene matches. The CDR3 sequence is CAISEWTGSGYTF. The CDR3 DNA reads TGTGCCATCAGTGAGTGGACAGGGAGTGGCTACACCTTC.

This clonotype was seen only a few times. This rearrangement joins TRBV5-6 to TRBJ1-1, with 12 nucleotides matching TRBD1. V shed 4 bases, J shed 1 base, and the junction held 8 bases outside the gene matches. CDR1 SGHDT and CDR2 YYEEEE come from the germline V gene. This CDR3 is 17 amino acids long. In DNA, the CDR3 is TGTGCCAGCAGCCCGGGACAGGGGGCGCCGGGGAACACTGAAGCTTTCTTT. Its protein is CASSPGQGAPGNTEAFF.

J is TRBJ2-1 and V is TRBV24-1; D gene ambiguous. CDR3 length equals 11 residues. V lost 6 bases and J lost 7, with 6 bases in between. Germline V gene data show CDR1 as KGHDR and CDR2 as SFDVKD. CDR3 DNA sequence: TGTGCCACCAGTATAAGGAATGAGCAGTTCTTC. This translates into CATSIRNEQFF.

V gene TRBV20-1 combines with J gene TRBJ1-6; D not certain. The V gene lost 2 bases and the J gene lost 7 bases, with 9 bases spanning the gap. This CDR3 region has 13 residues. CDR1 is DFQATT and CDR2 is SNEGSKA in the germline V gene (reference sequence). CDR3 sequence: CSARSTGNSPLHF. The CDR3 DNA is TGCAGTGCTAGATCCACGGGGAATTCACCCCTCCACTTT.

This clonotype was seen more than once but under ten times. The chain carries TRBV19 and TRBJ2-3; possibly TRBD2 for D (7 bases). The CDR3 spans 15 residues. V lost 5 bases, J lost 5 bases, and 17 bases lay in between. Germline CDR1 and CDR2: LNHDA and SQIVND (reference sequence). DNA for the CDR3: TGTGCCAGTAGTCAAAACAGGGAGGGACGAGATACGCAGTATTTT. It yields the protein CASSQNREGRDTQYF.

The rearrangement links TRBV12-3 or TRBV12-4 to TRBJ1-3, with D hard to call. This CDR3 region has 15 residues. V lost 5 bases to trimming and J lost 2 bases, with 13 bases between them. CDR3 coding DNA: TGTGCCAGCAGTCGGGAACATGGGACTGGAAACACCATATATTTT. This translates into CASSREHGTGNTIYF.

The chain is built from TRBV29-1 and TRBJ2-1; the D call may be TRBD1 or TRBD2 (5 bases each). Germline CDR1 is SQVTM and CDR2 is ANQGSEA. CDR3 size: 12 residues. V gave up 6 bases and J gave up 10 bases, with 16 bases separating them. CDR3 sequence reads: CSVGDPRREQFF. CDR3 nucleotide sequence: TGCAGCGTAGGGGACCCACGGAGGGAGCAGTTCTTC.

Written as DNA, the CDR3 is TGCGCCAGCAGCAAAGCGACAGGGGGCATCATCAATGAGCAGTTCTTC. This sequence encodes CASSKATGGIINEQFF. This chain uses TRBV5-1 with TRBJ2-1, with 10 nucleotides matching TRBD1. With 4 bases clipped from V and 6 bases from J, the junction kept 10 bases outside the gene matches. Looked up from germline, CDR1 is SGHRS and CDR2 is YFSETQ. This CDR3 has 16 residues.

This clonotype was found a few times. The CDR3 DNA reads as TGTGCCAGCAGTTTTGTGCGGGAGGGCTGGAATGAGCAGTTCTTC. Its protein product is CASSFVREGWNEQFF. The chain uses TRBV28 and TRBJ2-1; 9 bases are shared with TRBD2. Germline CDR1 MDHEN, CDR2 SYDVKM. The trim removed 3 bases at V and 7 bases at J, leaving 7 bases unmatched. The CDR3 contains 15 residues.

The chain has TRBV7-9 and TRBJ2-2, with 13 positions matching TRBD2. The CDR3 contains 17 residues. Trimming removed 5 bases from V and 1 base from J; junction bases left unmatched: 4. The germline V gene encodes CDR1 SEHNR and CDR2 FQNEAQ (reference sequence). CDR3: CASSPRLAGGNTGELFF. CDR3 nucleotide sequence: TGTGCCAGCAGCCCCCGACTAGCGGGAGGGAACACCGGGGAGCTGTTTTTT.

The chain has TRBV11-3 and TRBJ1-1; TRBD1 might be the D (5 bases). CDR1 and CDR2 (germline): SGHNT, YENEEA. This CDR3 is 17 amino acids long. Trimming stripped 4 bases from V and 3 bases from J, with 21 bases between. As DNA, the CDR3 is TGTGCCAGCAGCTCGACCATCCGGGACTACATTCACACTGAAGCTTTCTTT. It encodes CASSSTIRDYIHTEAFF.